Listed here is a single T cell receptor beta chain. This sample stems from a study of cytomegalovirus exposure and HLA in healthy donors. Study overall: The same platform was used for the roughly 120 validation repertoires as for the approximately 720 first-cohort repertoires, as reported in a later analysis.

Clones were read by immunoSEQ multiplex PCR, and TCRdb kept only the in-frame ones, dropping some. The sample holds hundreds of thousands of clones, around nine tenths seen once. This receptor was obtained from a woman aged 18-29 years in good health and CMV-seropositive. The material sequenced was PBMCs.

The CDR3 region is CASRDLAGGFNEQFF. The CDR3 coding sequence is TGTGCCAGCAGGGACCTAGCGGGAGGCTTCAATGAGCAGTTCTTC. This rearrangement joins TRBV27 to TRBJ2-1; 11 bases map to TRBD2. Germline V lookup: CDR1 MNHEY, CDR2 SMNVEV (reference sequence). The length of the CDR3 is 15 residues. With 6 bases clipped from V and 6 bases from J, the junction kept 7 bases outside the gene matches.